Following are 6 T cell receptor beta chains from one sample sequenced in a study of T cell clonality in common variable immunodeficiency. Findings of the study overall: Reportedly, TCR beta sequences from common variable immunodeficiency showed fewer deletions and N-nucleotide insertions.

These receptors have no known antigen. Assay: immunoSEQ multiplex PCR; the TCRdb copy retains only in-frame clones and omits some. The sample lists roughly 33,000 clones, none appearing once, the ten largest making up roughly 6.1%. The specimen was peripheral blood mononuclear cells. These receptors came from a human donor with common variable immunodeficiency.

Notes on this clone: Read coverage stops 3 residues before the CDR3 terminus; the germline J gene supplies the remainder. The V call is TRBV20-1, the J call TRBJ2-7; maybe TRBD2 (6 bases). The CDR3 is 15 amino acids. Germline CDR1 is DFQATT and CDR2 is SNEGSKA (reference sequence). V lost 5 bases and J 5 bases, leaving 22 bases between the germline ends. The CDR3 bases that were read are TGCAGTGCTCCCCTCCCGGGGACTCCCCTTGACGAG. Its translation is CSAPLPGTPLDE. The whole CDR3 sequence reads CSAPLPGTPLDEQYF.

This clone was recorded at least ten times. Read coverage stops 3 residues before the CDR3 terminus; the germline J gene supplies the remainder. V and J are TRBV18 and TRBJ1-3; D gene uncertain. Germline lookup yields CDR1 KGHSH and CDR2 LQKENI. V was shortened by 1 base and J by 2 bases, with 12 bases between the two germline ends. This CDR3 spans 16 amino acids. The CDR3 loop is CASSPLHADAGNTIYF. The DNA read from the CDR3 is TGTGCCAGCTCACCACTCCATGCGGATGCTGGAAACACC.

This clone was seen many times. The DNA ends 3 residues before the CDR3 does, and the rest of the CDR3 is filled in from the germline J gene. The chain couples TRBV2 to TRBJ2-5, with D perhaps matching TRBD1 (5 bases). The CDR3 consists of 12 residues. Trimming shortened V by 5 bases and J by 5 bases, and 9 bases separated the two germline ends. The germline V gene has CDR1 SNHLY and CDR2 FYNNEI. This CDR3 is CASSPKGETQYF. The CDR3 DNA, read in part, is TGTGCCAGCAGTCCTAAGGGGGAGACC. The complete variable domain, with remaining parts taken from reference TRBV2 and TRBJ2-5, reads EPEVTQTPSHQVTQMGQEVILRCVPISNHLYFYWYRQILGQKVEFLVSFYNNEISEKSEIFDDQFSVERPDGSNFTLKIRSTKLEDSAMYFCASSPKGETQYFGPGTRLLVL.

This clone was observed a few times. The CDR3 end is not reached by the read, which stops 3 residues before it; the germline J gene fills it in. Other DNA sequences in the sample encode the same CDR3. The V and J genes are TRBV30 and TRBJ1-6; 8 positions match TRBD1. This CDR3 region has 16 residues. CDR1 and CDR2 (germline): GTSNPN, SVGIG (reference sequence). V lost 2 bases and J lost 9; bases outside the gene matches: 12. CDR3 sequence reads: CAWSIQGAISGSPLHF. The part of the CDR3 DNA that was read is TGTGCCTGGAGTATTCAGGGGGCGATTTCGGGTTCACCC. Filled out from reference TRBV30 and TRBJ1-6, the complete variable domain reads SQTIHQWPATLVQPVGSPLSLECTVEGTSNPNLYWYRQAAGRGLQLLFYSVGIGQISSEVPQNLSASRPQDRQFILSSKKLLLSDSGFYLCAWSIQGAISGSPLHFGNGTRLTVT.

This clone occurred a few times. The CDR3 sequence: CAWIPSSRGLNTEAFF. The part of the CDR3 DNA that was read is TGTGCCTGGATCCCCTCCTCTAGGGGATTGAACACTGAA. This sequence joins TRBV30 and TRBJ1-1; D perhaps matches TRBD1 (5 bases). The CDR3 is cut off 3 residues early in the read; its end comes from the germline J gene. V lost 4 bases, J lost 0 bases, and 18 bases lay in between. This CDR3 spans 16 amino acids. The germline V gene encodes CDR1 GTSNPN and CDR2 SVGIG (reference sequence).

The CDR3: CASSPQNTGELFF. CDR3 bases read: TGTGCCAGCAGCCCCCAGAACACCGGGGAG. J is TRBJ2-2 and V is TRBV7-9; D is unclear. The CDR3 extends 3 residues past the end of the read, so its final part is completed from the germline J gene. The V end lost 5 bases, the J end lost 1 base, and 5 bases lay between the germline ends. The germline V gene encodes CDR1 SEHNR and CDR2 FQNEAQ (reference sequence). The CDR3 loop spans 13 amino acids.